These 14 T cell receptor beta chains originate from one sample sequenced in a study of blood T cell repertoires in COVID-19. Clones were read by immunoSEQ multiplex PCR, and TCRdb kept only the in-frame ones, dropping some. The data show around 23,000 clones, 83% seen once. The material sequenced was peripheral blood. The receptor set was obtained from a human donor in a cohort sampled during active COVID-19.

The chain joins TRBV12-3 or TRBV12-4 to TRBJ1-1; D gene uncertain. Trimming removed 5 bases at V and 7 bases at J, with 11 bases between. This CDR3 region has 12 residues. Here the CDR3 reads CASSPIPVEAFF. DNA for the CDR3: TGTGCCAGCAGTCCAATTCCAGTTGAAGCTTTCTTT.

The chain recombines TRBV27 with TRBJ1-4, with 8 positions matching TRBD1. Germline V gene lookup returns CDR1 MNHEY and CDR2 SMNVEV (reference sequence). V shed 6 bases and J 2 bases; nucleotides not matched to a gene: 8. This CDR3 has 16 residues. CDR3: CASRPRGLGTNEKLFF. The CDR3, as DNA: TGTGCCAGCAGACCCAGGGGGCTCGGGACTAATGAAAAACTGTTTTTT. The full variable domain, completed using reference TRBV27 and TRBJ1-4, is EAQVTQNPRYLITVTGKKLTVTCSQNMNHEYMSWYRQDPGLGLRQIYYSMNVEVTDKGDVPEGYKVSRKEKRNFPLILESPSPNQTSLYFCASRPRGLGTNEKLFFGSGTQLSVL.

V gene TRBV7-2 combines with J gene TRBJ1-2; 9 bases fit TRBD1. Germline V gives CDR1 SGHTA, CDR2 FQGNSA. The ends lost 0 bases at V and 8 bases at J; junction bases unmatched: 7. This CDR3 has 15 amino acids. In nucleotides, the CDR3 is TGTGCCAGCAGCTTAGCCTGGGACAGGGTCGTCGGCTACACCTTC. Encoded protein: CASSLAWDRVVGYTF.

V gene TRBV6-2 or TRBV6-3 combines with J gene TRBJ1-6; 8 nucleotides match TRBD1. Germline V gene lookup returns CDR1 MNHEY and CDR2 SVGEGT. This CDR3 is built from 15 residues. The V segment lost 2 bases and the J segment 6 bases; nucleotides outside the gene matches: 3. The CDR3 is CASSYRDRTNSPLHF. The CDR3 DNA reads TGTGCCAGCAGTTACAGGGACAGGACTAATTCACCCCTCCACTTT.

The rearrangement joins TRBV30 to TRBJ2-5, with 10 nucleotides matching TRBD1. The CDR3 consists of 14 residues. Unmatched junction bases numbered 7, after V lost 4 bases and J lost 5 bases. The V gene's germline CDR1 is GTSNPN and CDR2 SVGIG (reference sequence). This chain's CDR3 is CAWNPTGGRETQYF. CDR3 nucleotide sequence: TGTGCCTGGAACCCGACAGGGGGCAGGGAGACCCAGTACTTC.

The genes are TRBV10-1 and TRBJ1-1; D gene ambiguous. CDR1 and CDR2 from the germline V gene are WNHNN and SYGVQD (reference sequence). This CDR3 is built from 12 residues. V lost 3 bases and J 4 bases, leaving 6 bases between the germline ends. The CDR3 sequence is CASSDRGTEAFF. DNA for the CDR3: TGCGCCAGCAGTGACCGAGGCACTGAAGCTTTCTTT.

A single count supports this clone. Here the CDR3 DNA reads TGTGCCAGCAGCGTAATTGGCCTGGGAGGGAACACTGAAGCTTTCTTT. It translates to CASSVIGLGGNTEAFF. The V and J genes are TRBV11-3 and TRBJ1-1; no definite D call. V shed 5 bases and J shed 1 base, with 17 bases lying between them. Germline CDR1 SGHNT, CDR2 YENEEA. The CDR3 runs 16 residues.

The chain links TRBV5-4 to TRBJ1-6; D gene uncertain. Germline lookup yields CDR1 SGHNT and CDR2 YYREEE (reference sequence). Trimming pared 5 bases from V and 0 bases from J, leaving 18 bases between. The CDR3 extends over 18 amino acids. CDR3 sequence reads: CASRIHRGQSSYNSPLHF. The CDR3 DNA follows: TGTGCCAGCAGAATACACCGGGGTCAGAGCTCCTATAATTCACCCCTCCACTTT.

The rearrangement uses TRBV7-2 and TRBJ2-7; 9 positions agree with TRBD1. V gave up 5 bases and J gave up 2 bases; unmatched junction bases: 10. The CDR3 length is 16 residues. Germline V gene data show CDR1 as SGHTA and CDR2 as FQGNSA. The DNA of the CDR3 is TGTGCCAGCAGCCAAGGGTCGGGGACAGGGACCTACGAGCAGTACTTC. Amino acid sequence: CASSQGSGTGTYEQYF. The complete variable domain, with remaining parts taken from reference TRBV7-2 and TRBJ2-7, reads GAGVSQSPSNKVTEKGKDVELRCDPISGHTALYWYRQSLGQGLEFLIYFQGNSAPDKSGLPSDRFSAERTGGSVSTLTIQRTQQEDSAVYLCASSQGSGTGTYEQYFGPGTRLTVT.

The chain links TRBV11-3 to TRBJ2-2; the D is unclear. Germline CDR1 reads SGHNT; CDR2 reads YENEEA. The CDR3 contains 12 residues. Trimming removed 5 bases at V and 6 bases at J, with 7 bases between. CDR3 sequence (DNA): TGTGCCAGCAGCCTTAGCCCCGGGGAGCTGTTTTTT. This sequence encodes CASSLSPGELFF.

This clone was counted between two and nine times. The chain carries TRBV7-6 and TRBJ1-2; possibly TRBD1 for D (5 bases). With 2 bases removed from V and 8 bases from J, the gap between germline ends came to 15 bases. This CDR3 region has 14 residues. Germline CDR1 reads SGHVS; CDR2 reads FNYEAQ. This CDR3 reads CASSLNAGMEGYTF. For the CDR3, the DNA is TGTGCCAGCAGCTTAAACGCAGGGATGGAGGGCTACACCTTC.

The V and J genes are TRBV19 and TRBJ1-2; 9 bases are a match to TRBD1. V was pared by 5 bases and J by 7 bases, with 11 bases of the junction left unmatched. The CDR3 is made up of 15 amino acids. From germline, CDR1 is LNHDA and CDR2 SQIVND (reference sequence). CDR3 in amino acids: CASSLSRTGVSGYTF. Written as DNA, the CDR3 is TGTGCCAGTAGTCTCAGTAGGACAGGGGTCAGTGGCTACACCTTC.

J is TRBJ1-4 and V is TRBV3-1 (or the pseudogene TRBV3-2); 7 bases line up with TRBD1. The CDR3 runs to 15 residues. Trimming took 1 base from V and 3 from J; bases not matched to a gene: 2. Germline CDR1 is LGHDT and CDR2 is YNNKEL (reference sequence). CDR3 protein: CASSQGDRANEKLFF. CDR3 nucleotides: TGTGCCAGCAGCCAAGGAGACAGGGCTAATGAAAAACTGTTTTTT.

The chain joins TRBV6-6 to TRBJ2-5, with 8 bases that match TRBD1. Losses at the gene ends were 5 bases for V and 0 bases for J; bases not matched to a gene: 11. The germline V gene encodes CDR1 MNHNY and CDR2 SVGAGI (reference sequence). The CDR3 is made up of 17 amino acids. CDR3 coding DNA: TGTGCCAGCAGTCGTACAGGGGGAAGTATTTACCAAGAGACCCAGTACTTC. This codes for CASSRTGGSIYQETQYF.